What follows are 27 T cell receptor beta chains derived from one specimen sequenced in a study of blood T cell repertoires in COVID-19. TCRdb's table, derived via immunoSEQ multiplex PCR, lists solely in-frame clones and lacks some. The sample lists 150,000 to 200,000 clones, approximately 87% occurring once. The source material was peripheral blood. These receptors were taken from an older woman with COVID-19, enrolled during active disease.

This clone appeared once. The gene calls are TRBV19 and TRBJ1-5; 8 bases fit TRBD1. This CDR3 spans 18 amino acids. Germline V gene sequence: CDR1 LNHDA, CDR2 SQIVND (reference sequence). Germline trimming cut 7 bases from V and 2 bases from J; bases unmatched to any gene: 16. The CDR3 is CASNFGTRQGRGNQPQHF. For the CDR3, the DNA is TGTGCCAGTAACTTTGGCACTCGACAGGGGAGGGGCAATCAGCCCCAGCATTTT.

This clone has just one count. V gene TRBV11-1 combines with J gene TRBJ2-3; 8 positions agree with TRBD2. Germline loops: CDR1 SGHAT, CDR2 FQDESV (reference sequence). The CDR3 runs to 15 residues. J lost 5 bases, V lost 6 bases, and 10 bases had no gene match. Here the CDR3 reads CASSQLGTSGDTQYF. The CDR3 region has the DNA TGTGCCAGCAGTCAACTCGGGACTAGTGGAGATACGCAGTATTTT.

The rearrangement uses TRBV19 and TRBJ1-1, with TRBD1 as a possible D gene (5 bases). V lost 7 bases and J lost 7, with 13 bases in between. Germline V gene data show CDR1 as LNHDA and CDR2 as SQIVND (reference sequence). The CDR3 contains 12 residues. As DNA, the CDR3 is TGTGCCAGTATCCGCAGGGATGGTGAAGCTTTCTTT. Protein: CASIRRDGEAFF.

The chain employs TRBV7-2 and TRBJ2-4; D possibly corresponds to TRBD1 (5 bases). Germline V CDR1 and CDR2: SGHTA, FQGNSA. V gave up 5 bases and J gave up 0 bases, with 8 bases separating them. The CDR3 length is 14 residues. The CDR3 region has the DNA TGTGCCAGCAGCCTACAGGTAGCCAAAAACATTCAGTACTTC. Amino acids: CASSLQVAKNIQYF.

This sequence joins TRBV4-2 and TRBJ1-4; 9 nucleotides line up with TRBD1. Germline trimming cut 1 base from V and 10 bases from J; bases unmatched to any gene: 7. The CDR3 totals 15 residues. Germline loops: CDR1 LGHNA, CDR2 YNFKEQ. The CDR3 reads CASSQVPGQGRKLFF. The CDR3 region has the DNA TGTGCCAGCAGCCAAGTTCCGGGACAGGGACGAAAACTGTTTTTT.

The chain carries TRBV6-5 and TRBJ2-7; D possibly corresponds to TRBD1 (5 bases). There are 13 residues in the CDR3. Germline V gene lookup returns CDR1 MNHEY and CDR2 SVGAGI. The ends were cut back, 2 bases at V and 2 bases at J, with 7 bases in the middle. In DNA, the CDR3 is TGTGCCAGCAGTTACGACAGAGCCTACGAGCAGTACTTC. Amino acid sequence: CASSYDRAYEQYF.

V is TRBV28 and J is TRBJ2-7; D uncertain. Trimming took off 5 bases at V and 7 bases at J, with 15 bases between the two ends. Germline CDR1 is MDHEN and CDR2 is SYDVKM. The CDR3 extends over 13 amino acids. CDR3 in DNA: TGTGCCAGCAGTCCTAGTGGCCAGAGAGAGCAGTACTTC. Amino acid sequence: CASSPSGQREQYF.

The chain uses TRBV5-1 and TRBJ2-5, with 9 bases lining up with TRBD1. From germline, CDR1 is SGHRS and CDR2 YFSETQ. V lost 3 bases and J lost 2; bases outside the gene matches: 11. This CDR3 is built from 17 residues. As DNA, the CDR3 is TGCGCCAGCAGCTCGGGACAGGGACTGGAGTGGCAAGAGACCCAGTACTTC. It is translated as CASSSGQGLEWQETQYF.

This chain uses TRBV4-1 with TRBJ2-2; weak D call: TRBD2 (6 bases). CDR1 and CDR2 from the germline V gene are MGHRA and YSYEKL. This CDR3 is 17 amino acids long. V shed 0 bases and J shed 1 base, with 12 bases lying between them. The CDR3 bases are TGCGCCAGCAGCCAAGAGGGGACTTACCAGAACACCGGGGAGCTGTTTTTT. Amino acids: CASSQEGTYQNTGELFF.

This clone was seen a few times. V is TRBV30 and J is TRBJ2-1; TRBD2 agrees at 13 bases. With 2 bases clipped from V and 6 bases from J, the junction kept 10 bases outside the gene matches. Germline loops: CDR1 GTSNPN, CDR2 SVGIG (reference sequence). The CDR3 extends over 17 amino acids. CDR3 residues: CAWSSGLAGLIGNEQFF. DNA of the CDR3: TGTGCCTGGAGTTCGGGACTAGCGGGATTAATAGGCAATGAGCAGTTCTTC.

The chain uses TRBV6-2 or TRBV6-3 and TRBJ2-1; 11 bases match TRBD1. This CDR3 comprises 17 residues. V lost 2 bases to trimming and J lost 7 bases; unmatched junction nucleotides: 10. The germline CDR1 and CDR2 sequences are MNHEY and SVGEGT. CDR3 DNA sequence: TGTGCCAGCAGTTACCCGGACAGGGGGCGAGGGTTGAATGAGCAGTTCTTC. The encoded protein is CASSYPDRGRGLNEQFF.

V and J are TRBV29-1 and TRBJ2-2, with TRBD2 matching over 7 bases. The CDR3 extends over 12 amino acids. V dropped 7 bases and J dropped 5; count of bases not matched to a gene: 4. CDR1 is SQVTM and CDR2 is ANQGSEA in the germline V gene. This CDR3 is CSGRGSTGELFF. CDR3 DNA: TGCAGCGGGCGGGGGTCGACCGGGGAGCTGTTTTTT.

V gene TRBV6-2 or TRBV6-3 combines with J gene TRBJ2-7; 12 bases match TRBD2. CDR1 is MNHEY and CDR2 is SVGEGT in the germline V gene. The V segment lost 4 bases and the J segment 6 bases; nucleotides outside the gene matches: 7. CDR3 length equals 15 residues. The DNA for the CDR3 is TGTGCCAGCAGTTCCCGGACTAGCGGGGTAAGCGAGCAGTACTTC. Protein: CASSSRTSGVSEQYF.

The V call is TRBV7-9, the J call TRBJ1-2; 7 bases are a match to TRBD1. V was pared by 1 base and J by 5 bases, with 1 base of the junction left unmatched. Germline loops: CDR1 SEHNR, CDR2 FQNEAQ (reference sequence). This CDR3 contains 13 residues. CDR3 protein: CASSLGQGYGYTF. CDR3 bases: TGTGCCAGCAGCTTAGGACAGGGTTATGGCTACACCTTC.

The rearrangement uses TRBV12-3 or TRBV12-4 and TRBJ2-7; D might be TRBD1 (5 bases). Deletions cut 7 bases from V and 3 bases from J, with 13 bases between. The CDR3 has 13 residues. The CDR3 DNA sequence: TGTGCCAGCACCCCAGGGAACGTCTACGAGCAGTACTTC. The encoded protein is CASTPGNVYEQYF.

The chain employs TRBV5-1 and TRBJ2-6; 7 nucleotides line up with TRBD2. The V gene's germline CDR1 is SGHRS and CDR2 YFSETQ. The CDR3 is 18 residues long. V shed 2 bases, J shed 4 bases, and the junction held 12 bases outside the gene matches. The CDR3 sequence: CASSFLAGVGSGANVLTF. The CDR3 DNA sequence: TGCGCCAGCAGCTTTTTGGCGGGAGTAGGTTCGGGGGCCAACGTCCTGACTTTC.

The CDR3 here is CASSVRDTPNQPQHF. The DNA for the CDR3 is TGTGCCAGCAGTGTAAGGGACACACCTAATCAGCCCCAGCATTTT. The chain links TRBV5-4 to TRBJ1-5, with D possibly being TRBD1 (6 bases). V dropped 5 bases and J dropped 4 bases, with 16 bases sitting between them. CDR3 length equals 15 residues. Germline V gene sequence: CDR1 SGHNT, CDR2 YYREEE (reference sequence).

The chain uses TRBV29-1 and TRBJ2-5, with D possibly being TRBD2 (5 bases). Germline V gene sequence: CDR1 SQVTM, CDR2 ANQGSEA. This CDR3 has 11 residues. The V gene lost 7 bases and the J gene lost 4 bases, with 10 bases spanning the gap. In nucleotides, the CDR3 is TGCAGCGCTGATGGAGGAGAGACCCAGTACTTC. This encodes CSADGGETQYF.

The chain couples TRBV12-5 to TRBJ2-5; TRBD1 might be the D (7 bases). Between the trimmed V and J ends, which lost 0 bases and 5 bases, there was a span of 13 bases. Germline V lookup: CDR1 LGHNT, CDR2 FRNRAP. This CDR3 contains 15 residues. In nucleotides, the CDR3 is TGTGCTAGTGGTTTGGTAGGAGGGGGCCAGGAGACCCAGTACTTC. It translates to CASGLVGGGQETQYF.

The J gene is TRBJ2-5, the V gene TRBV2; D is perhaps TRBD2 (5 bases). Germline V gene lookup returns CDR1 SNHLY and CDR2 FYNNEI. V lost 6 bases, J lost 2 bases, and 19 bases lay in between. This CDR3 spans 16 amino acids. The CDR3 DNA follows: TGTGCCAGCAGAAACCGAGCTGGGAGCGTACAAGAGACCCAGTACTTC. Translated, it gives CASRNRAGSVQETQYF.

The chain joins TRBV29-1 to TRBJ2-3, with D unresolved. The CDR3 contains 13 residues. Germline CDR1 reads SQVTM; CDR2 reads ANQGSEA. Between the trimmed V and J ends, which lost 6 bases and 1 base, there was a span of 11 bases. The CDR3 reads CSVETEGTDTQYF. The CDR3 coding sequence is TGCAGCGTGGAGACTGAAGGCACAGATACGCAGTATTTT.

This chain joins TRBV7-2 and TRBJ1-3; TRBD1 matches at 7 bases. CDR3 length: 15 residues. Germline CDR1 and CDR2: SGHTA and FQGNSA. J was trimmed by 4 bases and V by 4 bases; bases with no gene match: 7. Here the CDR3 reads CASSSQGYSGNTIYF. As DNA, the CDR3 is TGTGCCAGCAGCTCACAGGGGTACTCGGGAAACACCATATATTTT.

The gene calls are TRBV5-1 and TRBJ1-1; TRBD1 agrees at 7 bases. CDR1 is SGHRS and CDR2 is YFSETQ in the germline V gene. The CDR3 has 14 residues. V lost 4 bases, J lost 4 bases, and 7 bases stayed unmatched. For the CDR3, the DNA is TGCGCCAGCAGCCCAGGGGGTAGGGGCACTGAAGCTTTCTTT. Protein: CASSPGGRGTEAFF.

This clone was detected once. This sequence joins TRBV28 and TRBJ1-1, with TRBD1 matching over 7 bases. The CDR3 consists of 17 residues. The V gene end was trimmed by 5 bases and the J gene end by 0 bases; junction bases not matched to a gene: 12. Germline CDR1 reads MDHEN; CDR2 reads SYDVKM. This CDR3 reads CASSPRTGRLLNTEAFF. The CDR3 DNA follows: TGTGCCAGCAGTCCCAGGACAGGCCGCCTTTTGAACACTGAAGCTTTCTTT.

The gene calls are TRBV10-1 and TRBJ2-5, with 12 bases identical to TRBD2. The CDR3 length is 15 residues. Germline V gene data show CDR1 as WNHNN and CDR2 as SYGVQD (reference sequence). The trim removed 2 bases at V and 2 bases at J, leaving 0 bases unmatched. The CDR3 sequence: CASSEGLAGQETQYF. For the CDR3, the DNA is TGCGCCAGCAGTGAGGGACTAGCGGGACAAGAGACCCAGTACTTC.

The chain uses TRBV27 and TRBJ2-1; D is possibly TRBD2 (5 bases). V was trimmed by 5 bases and J by 5 bases, leaving 22 bases between them. The CDR3 is 17 residues long. Germline loops: CDR1 MNHEY, CDR2 SMNVEV (reference sequence). The CDR3 sequence is CASSPEDFPGGDNEQFF. The CDR3 nucleotides read TGTGCCAGCAGTCCGGAGGACTTTCCGGGTGGCGACAATGAGCAGTTCTTC.

The chain couples TRBV19 to TRBJ2-2; D is perhaps TRBD2 (5 bases). The germline V gene has CDR1 LNHDA and CDR2 SQIVND (reference sequence). V was pared by 6 bases and J by 5 bases, with 13 bases between. The CDR3 has 14 residues. The CDR3 region is CASRGRGETGELFF. The CDR3, as DNA: TGTGCCAGTAGAGGTCGGGGAGAGACCGGGGAGCTGTTTTTT.